The T cell receptor (beta chain) described here comes from a study of cytomegalovirus exposure and HLA in healthy donors (dated by TCRdb to the late 2010s). About the full investigation: An earlier analysis of roughly 500 of the donors reported around 280 Gb of sequence data and 95 million to 140 million unique TCR beta sequences obtained from roughly 180 million T cells. The aim of the study was to test whether cataloging public T cell receptors could identify signatures of past pathogen exposure. An early release that covered 500 to 800 HLA-typed donors contained approximately 320 gigabases of sequencing data and roughly 84 million unique TCR sequences. The study profiled the T cell repertoires of hundreds of subjects by immunosequencing and related them to cytomegalovirus serostatus. A later genetic analysis used genome-wide SNP genotypes for about 55% of the 666 donors, treating that subset as a discovery cohort. Among the roughly 400 genotyped donors, approximately 82% belonged to the genetic ancestry cluster associated with self-reported Caucasian donors. HLA typing included class I and class II loci at four-digit resolution. About five DR-DQ haplotypes were handled as single units for association and clustering because linkage in the cohort was strong. Rather than drawing on any new phenotypic data, the later analysis identified candidate immune exposures from TCR beta sequences and the way those sequences occurred across donors. Donor age, sex, ethnicity and CMV serostatus were compiled together with the repertoire data. Typing coverage varied by locus: about 629-630 donors for A, B, C, DRB1 and DQB1; approximately 560 for DQA1; some 610 for DPA1; some 470 for DPB1. To predict cytomegalovirus infection status, the study combined high-throughput TCR immunosequencing, statistical association of individual TCRs with disease status, and machine learning. A separate validation cohort of about 110 different subjects was used in addition to the roughly 700-subject first cohort. Across about 380 genotyped donors of the cohort, an average of about 240,000 unique TCR beta nucleotide sequences per donor were sequenced, and roughly 20% of those sequences were non-productive. An earlier analysis of 587 of the donors used high-throughput TCR beta sequencing to judge whether each TCR beta V gene segment behaved as functional or pseudogenic. To study patterns of TCR occurrence, a later analysis re-analyzed previously published TCR beta repertoires from under 750 donors and added high-resolution HLA genotyping. All discovery cohort repertoires had been generated on a single sequencing platform.

The cohort consisted of 666 healthy bone marrow donors. All cohort members were sampled while nominally healthy, although unrecorded immune exposures were likely present. The donor was CMV seropositive and belonged to the group of 270 or so seropositive cohort members. Each donor provided a peripheral blood sample, and peripheral blood mononuclear cells were used for TCR beta sequencing. The Qiagen DNeasy Blood Extraction Kit was used to extract genomic DNA from the blood cell samples. Preparation of the library involved the immunoSEQ multiplex PCR assay. For the multiplex PCR, a mixture combining 60 forward primers for TCR Vbeta segments and 13 reverse primers for TCR Jbeta segments was used. Amplification of the CDR3 region of rearranged TCR beta genes was performed with a multiplex PCR assay on genomic DNA. The Illumina HiSeq System was used to sequence the amplified TCR beta libraries as 87-base-pair reads. In the original analysis: Across the 640 or so repertoires, a later analysis counted about 81 million unique TCR beta chains, some 11 million of which were shared by at least two donors. Raw reads were error-corrected and collapsed into unique sequences with a nearest-neighbor algorithm that merged closely related sequences to remove PCR and sequencing errors. CDR3 sequences were aligned to IMGT reference sequences to assign V, D and J gene segments. For a sequence to be retained, a match of at least six nucleotides was required to both a V gene segment and a J gene segment. A rearrangement counted as productive if the CDR3 had no stop codons and remained in frame with V and J, and every other rearrangement counted as non-productive. CDR3 was defined by IMGT convention, running from the second conserved V-encoded cysteine to the conserved J-encoded phenylalanine. The earlier analysis of some 580 of the donors excluded any sequence lacking an unambiguous match to a single V gene segment. An earlier analysis of several hundred of the donors called V segments functional above 56.7% productive rearrangements and segregating when the between-donor standard deviation exceeded 5%. A statistical classification framework was built for diagnosing cytomegalovirus status from the catalog of TCR beta chain sequences. In a later analysis, V and J genes were assigned by comparing TCR nucleotide sequences against IMGT/GENE-DB human TR gene sequences. A later analysis assigned CDR3 sequences and most-parsimonious VDJ recombination scenarios with the TCRdist pipeline. In a later analysis, each TCR beta chain was defined by its CDR3 amino acid sequence together with its V-gene family, and reads lacking a unique V-gene family were excluded. As a way to deal with suspected cross-contamination and a sequencing artifact, a later analysis dropped under 600 nucleotide sequences that were highly shared and had low generation probability. A later analysis calculated a clonal expansion index for each public chain from normalized within-repertoire ranks of inferred template counts. In a later analysis, generation probabilities were computed with a VDJ recombination model fitted to out-of-frame rearrangements, and the resulting probabilities were checked against IGoR. In a later analysis, TCR-TCR, TCR-HLA and TCR-CMV co-occurrence was scored with hypergeometric tests, and a repertoire-size bias correction was applied to TCR pairs. A later analysis estimated false discovery rates by permuting HLA or CMV assignments 20 times. In a later analysis, co-occurring TCRs were grouped using DBSCAN, and TCRdist sequence similarity was added for clustering within HLA-allele-positive subsets. For co-occurrence clustering, repertoires with fewer than 30,000 or more than 120,000 public chains were excluded, along with about five repertoires with anomalous nucleotide sharing. The clones in this table, taken by TCRdb from immuneACCESS, are in-frame only. Not every clone is retained; where verified, under half of the shortfall comes from an unresolved V gene, and the cause of the rest is unknown. The DNA was the basis for D and trimming; V, J and clone size are from that table. The table for this sample lists about 180,000 clones; 70% to 90% of them were counted only once. The ten largest clonotypes hold 4% to 6% of the sample.

Results and caveats for the whole study, not just this receptor: In vitro tests confirmed that a few of the cytomegalovirus-associated TCR beta chains recognize cytomegalovirus antigens. In a later analysis, several top co-occurrence clusters were reported to appear linked to parvovirus B19, influenza, CMV and Epstein-Barr virus. Some IMGT-functional V segments, including TRBV6-2 and TRBV6-3, could not be distinguished by the 87-base-pair reads and were therefore excluded. In a later analysis, over 15,000 TCR beta sequences were associated with specific HLA alleles at a false discovery rate of 0.05. Correlated functional status among segregating V segments might be attributable to linkage disequilibrium, but an unknown experimental factor could not be ruled out. According to a later analysis, TCR association rates differed among HLA loci, with DRB1 alleles showing the most associated TCRs and HLA-C alleles showing the fewest. Because counts were too low, about 15 rarely observed V segments, including chromosome 9 orphons, were left out of the earlier analysis of 500 to 750 of the donors. The only immune exposure information available for the cohort was CMV serostatus. V-gene and J-gene trimming of TCR beta chains was associated with a missense DCLRE1C variant in a later genetic analysis, and the association was replicated in an independent cohort. Because HLA typing was missing for some donors at each locus, association tests included only the typed subset. A further reported finding was that TCR beta sequences accurately predicted the HLA-A and HLA-B alleles for most subjects in the first cohort. The authors suggested that the approach could potentially be generalized to other disease states and immunological phenotypes. The classifier was reported to diagnose cytomegalovirus status with high specificity and sensitivity in both the original cohort and the validation cohort. The cohort was sequenced for TCR beta chains only, and without alpha or paired-chain data the features that could be detected were limited. Roughly uniform sequencing depth across donors was assumed in presence/absence analyses, although this assumption may not hold. Assigning TCR associations to individual alleles was difficult when HLA alleles, especially DR and DQ, strongly co-occurred. In a later analysis, HLA-associated TCR beta chains showed more clonal expansion and lower generation probabilities than non-associated chains that were equally common. Most CMV-associated TCR beta chains appeared to be HLA-restricted in a later analysis, and the HLA associations seemed to be driven largely by CMV exposure. Broadly in line with IMGT annotations, most TCR beta V segments showed up in productive rearrangements about 87% or about 30% of the time in an earlier analysis of several hundred of the donors. The study listed 150 to 200 TCR beta chains as associated with cytomegalovirus. A group of highly shared sequence variants was considered likely to be a technical artifact of the sequencing pipeline. Compared with the approximately 710-donor mean, donors in an Asian-associated ancestry cluster had fewer N-insertions in productive TCRs, according to a later genetic analysis. Most TCR sequences were seen in very few donors, while some public TCRs were found in many individuals.

Worth noting for this clone: The target of this receptor is not known. Base quality data are lacking; no much larger clone is found one base away.

The CDR3 has 15 amino acids, counting the end cysteine and phenylalanine. The only DNA kept is the CDR3, 45 bases in frame from the first base. V lost 5 bases and J lost 1 base, and the count of bases not matched to a germline gene is 7. The germline V gene sets CDR1 to SGHNT and CDR2 to YENEEA. The chain joins TRBV11-3 to TRBJ2-5; a stretch of 7 junction bases matches TRBD2. The origin of this receptor is a girl aged 10 to 17 in good health and CMV-seropositive. Sequencing input: PBMCs. The DNA reads TGTGCCAGCAGCCAGCGGGGAGGACCCCAAGAGACCCAGTACTTC. Translated, it reads CASSQRGGPQETQYF.